Shown below are 7 T cell receptor beta chains from a single sample sequenced in a study of T-cell memory formation after mild COVID-19. TCRdb analysed the 5' RACE reads with MiXCR anew, one entry per CDR3 protein. This table has hundreds of thousands of distinct CDR3 sequences, 15% to 17% appearing once. Sequenced: PBMCs or a T cell subset sorted from them (not recorded which). These receptors were taken from an adult woman who had mild COVID-19 (a few samples of this study predate the infection). Cell type and time point are not known.

In regard to this clonotype: With a much larger clone just one base away, this may be a read error. V is TRBV5-1 and J is TRBJ2-1, with 7 bases lining up with TRBD2. This CDR3 has 13 residues. With V trimmed by 9 bases and J by 8 bases, 11 bases remained unmatched. Germline V gene data show CDR1 as SGHRS and CDR2 as YFSETQ. The CDR3: CAITSGRGDEQFF. The CDR3 region has the DNA TGCGCCATCACCTCCGGCCGGGGGGATGAGCAGTTCTTC.

J is TRBJ2-4 and V is TRBV11-3; D unresolved. Deletions cut 6 bases from V and 3 bases from J, with 12 bases between. Germline V gene data show CDR1 as SGHNT and CDR2 as YENEEA. This CDR3 spans 14 amino acids. CDR3 residues: CASSSGWIKNIQYF. CDR3 nucleotides: TGTGCCAGCAGTTCCGGCTGGATCAAAAACATTCAGTACTTC.

The CDR3 region has the DNA TGTGCCAGCAGTTACTCAGGCCGGGCAGATACGCAGTATTTT. Translating it yields CASSYSGRADTQYF. V gene TRBV6-5 combines with J gene TRBJ2-3; the D is unclear. This CDR3 spans 14 amino acids. Germline CDR1 is MNHEY and CDR2 is SVGAGI. Trimming cost V 0 bases and J 4 bases, with 8 bases left between them.

V and J are TRBV15 and TRBJ2-7; 9 bases are shared with TRBD1. J was trimmed by 7 bases and V by 6 bases; bases with no gene match: 13. CDR3 length equals 15 residues. Germline assignment: CDR1 LNHNV and CDR2 YYDKDF (reference sequence). CDR3 residues: CATRGPGQGKGEQYF. CDR3 sequence (DNA): TGTGCCACCAGAGGACCGGGACAGGGCAAAGGGGAGCAGTACTTC. The entire variable domain, with the rest obtained from reference TRBV15 and TRBJ2-7, is as follows: DAMVIQNPRYQVTQFGKPVTLSCSQTLNHNVMYWYQQKSSQAPKLLFHYYDKDFNNEADTPDNFQSRRPNTSFCFLDIRSPGLGDTAMYLCATRGPGQGKGEQYFGPGTRLTVT.

V and J are TRBV3-1 and TRBJ2-1; 9 bases align to TRBD2. The V and J ends lost 2 bases and 11 bases, in that order; junction bases with no gene match: 10. Germline V gene lookup returns CDR1 LGHDT and CDR2 YNNKEL (reference sequence). This CDR3 is built from 15 residues. This chain's CDR3 is CASSQSLAGTAKQFF. The CDR3 coding sequence is TGTGCCAGCAGCCAAAGCCTAGCGGGGACCGCAAAGCAGTTCTTC.

This clonotype was seen ten or more times. No DNA is shown, since the ends of the CDR3 on it are uncertain; the CDR3 is the one TCRdb lists. The chain employs TRBV6-1 and TRBJ2-3. Germline loops: CDR1 MNHNS, CDR2 SASEGT. The CDR3 extends over 14 residues, inclusive of both ends. CDR3 sequence: CASILGSATDTQYF.

This clonotype was seen only a few times. V and J are TRBV7-9 and TRBJ1-2, with 8 positions matching TRBD1. The germline gives CDR1 SEHNR, CDR2 FQNEAQ (reference sequence). The CDR3 runs to 15 residues. Germline trimming cut 6 bases from V and 4 bases from J; bases unmatched to any gene: 10. CDR3 nucleotides: TGTGCCAGCAGTCTCCGGGGACAGGAGATCTATGGCTACACCTTC. Translation gives CASSLRGQEIYGYTF.